The 30 T cell receptor beta chains in this list originate from one sample, sequenced in a study of shared clonotypes between healthy human individuals (dated by TCRdb to 2018 to 2021). Receptors were amplified or captured by the immunoSEQ multiplex PCR assay. The table was pulled from immuneACCESS by TCRdb, which kept in-frame rearrangements only. Such tables lose some clones; where checked, under half of the loss comes from unresolved V genes, and the rest has no known cause. In this sample the table shows roughly 530,000 clones, almost 97% of which occur a single time. Clones ranked in the top ten supply under 0.06% of the sample. Sequencing used naive CD4+ T cells sorted from blood. Read against the paper, the sample's cell subset or site label means: CD45RA+ positively selected. These receptors originate from a woman in her 30s in good health.

Concerning this clone itself: The same CDR3 also results from other DNA sequences found in this sample. The V call is TRBV6-1, the J call TRBJ2-5; D is possibly TRBD1 (5 bases). The V end was cut by 5 bases, the J end by 5 bases, with 9 bases between. Germline CDR1 reads MNHNS; CDR2 reads SASEGT. CDR3 length: 12 amino acids. In DNA form, the CDR3 reads TGTGCCAGCAGTCCAGGGTGGGAGACCCAGTACTTC. Encoded protein: CASSPGWETQYF.

V and J are TRBV21-1 and TRBJ1-5; the DNA was not compared with TRBD1, the D call given in the table. TRBV21-1 is shown as a pseudogene. The CDR3 is 18 residues long. CDR3 residues: CASSKGGTGVRCNQPQHF. DNA of the CDR3: TGTGCCAGCAGCAAAGGCGGGACAGGGGTACGATGCAATCAGCCCCAGCATTTT.

The gene calls are TRBV2 and TRBJ2-7; possibly TRBD1 or TRBD2 for D (5 bases each). Deletions cut 4 bases from V and 5 bases from J, with 12 bases between. CDR1 and CDR2 from the germline V gene are SNHLY and FYNNEI. This CDR3 spans 13 amino acids. The CDR3 DNA reads as TGTGCCAGCAGTGCCACGGGGCCCGACGAGCAGTACTTC. Its protein is CASSATGPDEQYF. Supplemented by reference TRBV2 and TRBJ2-7, the full variable domain reads EPEVTQTPSHQVTQMGQEVILRCVPISNHLYFYWYRQILGQKVEFLVSFYNNEISEKSEIFDDQFSVERPDGSNFTLKIRSTKLEDSAMYFCASSATGPDEQYFGPGTRLTVT.

V is TRBV19 and J is TRBJ1-2, with TRBD1 matching over 9 bases. Germline loops: CDR1 LNHDA, CDR2 SQIVND (reference sequence). The CDR3 totals 16 residues. Trimming removed 5 bases from V and 8 bases from J; junction bases left unmatched: 15. As DNA, the CDR3 is TGTGCCAGTAGTCACCCCCCACCGGACAGGGGTGGGGGCTACACCTTC. It encodes CASSHPPPDRGGGYTF.

The rearrangement uses TRBV11-2 and TRBJ2-1; no firm D call. Germline V gives CDR1 SGHAT, CDR2 FQNNGV. CDR3 length: 17 residues. The ends were cut back, 0 bases at V and 1 base at J, with 13 bases in the middle. The CDR3 reads CASSLDRYSLSYNEQFF. The CDR3 nucleotides read TGTGCCAGCAGCTTAGATCGGTACAGTCTGTCCTACAATGAGCAGTTCTTC.

V usage is TRBV28 and J usage is TRBJ2-7; 9 bases line up with TRBD1. Germline-derived CDR1 and CDR2 are MDHEN and SYDVKM. The CDR3 covers 16 residues. The junction had 7 bases not matched to a gene; V was cut back by 2 bases and J by 2 bases. CDR3 sequence: CASSLGSGTGPYEQYF. In DNA, the CDR3 is TGTGCCAGCAGTTTAGGATCCGGGACAGGGCCCTACGAGCAGTACTTC.

The gene calls are TRBV10-3 and TRBJ2-5, with TRBD1 identical over 12 bases. V lost 5 bases, J lost 11 bases, and 9 bases stayed unmatched. This CDR3 is 14 amino acids long. Germline V gives CDR1 ENHRY, CDR2 SYGVKD. CDR3 amino acids: CAISTGTGGGEQYF. The CDR3 DNA follows: TGTGCCATCAGTACCGGGACAGGGGGCGGTGAGCAGTACTTC.

CDR3 nucleotide sequence: TGTGCCAGCAGTTTTGTGGTACCAAATCAGCCCCAGCATTTT. This gives the protein CASSFVVPNQPQHF. The J gene is TRBJ1-5, the V gene TRBV28; D is unresolved. Trimming pared 3 bases from V and 4 bases from J, leaving 10 bases between. The CDR3 extends over 14 amino acids. Germline V lookup: CDR1 MDHEN, CDR2 SYDVKM.

The gene calls are TRBV19 and TRBJ1-6; 7 positions match TRBD1. This CDR3 is 15 amino acids long. J lost 8 bases, V lost 7 bases, and 11 bases had no gene match. The germline V gene encodes CDR1 LNHDA and CDR2 SQIVND (reference sequence). The CDR3 nucleotides are TGTGCCAGTACTAGGAGCAGGGGGTTTTATTCACCCCTCCACTTT. This codes for CASTRSRGFYSPLHF.

This clone was picked up one time. J is TRBJ2-2 and V is TRBV5-1, with 14 bases fitting TRBD2. Germline V CDR1 and CDR2: SGHRS, YFSETQ. This CDR3 is built from 16 residues. The J segment lost 7 bases and the V segment lost 6 bases, leaving 8 bases of the junction unmatched. CDR3 DNA sequence: TGCGCCAGCAAGGGACTAGCGGGAGTAAAGGGCGGGGAGCTGTTTTTT. Translation: CASKGLAGVKGGELFF.

The V and J genes are TRBV19 and TRBJ2-3; D may match TRBD1 or TRBD2 (5 bases each). The ends were cut back, 11 bases at V and 4 bases at J, with 19 bases in the middle. Germline V lookup: CDR1 LNHDA, CDR2 SQIVND (reference sequence). This CDR3 has 14 amino acids. This CDR3 is CAVSPRGVSDTQYF. Here the CDR3 DNA reads TGTGCCGTAAGCCCTCGGGGCGTCTCAGATACGCAGTATTTT.

The rearrangement joins TRBV28 to TRBJ1-3, with D perhaps TRBD1 (5 bases). CDR1 is MDHEN and CDR2 is SYDVKM in the germline V gene. CDR3 length equals 12 residues. Deletions cut 3 bases from V and 8 bases from J, with 8 bases between. This CDR3 reads CASSFLGDTIYF. As DNA, the CDR3 is TGTGCCAGCAGTTTTCTGGGGGACACCATATATTTT.

The chain carries TRBV5-1 and TRBJ1-1; the D gene is possibly TRBD1 (6 bases). Germline V gene lookup returns CDR1 SGHRS and CDR2 YFSETQ. V was shortened by 2 bases and J by 5 bases, with 10 bases between the two germline ends. The CDR3 loop spans 13 amino acids. The CDR3 bases are TGCGCCAGCAGCTTTTGGGGGGCTACTGAAGCTTTCTTT. The encoded protein is CASSFWGATEAFF.

The V and J genes are TRBV5-6 and TRBJ1-2; no definite D call. Looked up from germline, CDR1 is SGHDT and CDR2 is YYEEEE. V lost 4 bases and J 3 bases, leaving 4 bases between the germline ends. The CDR3 is made up of 11 amino acids. CDR3 coding DNA: TGTGCCAGCAGCAGAGACTATGGCTACACCTTC. Protein: CASSRDYGYTF. Looking up the rest from reference TRBV5-6 and TRBJ1-2 gives the full variable domain: DAGVTQSPTHLIKTRGQQVTLRCSPKSGHDTVSWYQQALGQGPQFIFQYYEEEERQRGNFPDRFSGHQFPNYSSELNVNALLLGDSALYLCASSRDYGYTFGSGTRLTVV.

The chain carries TRBV5-4 and TRBJ1-5, with D possibly being TRBD1 (5 bases). CDR1 is SGHNT, CDR2 YYREEE, per germline (reference sequence). The CDR3 runs 17 residues. The V end lost 2 bases, the J end lost 3 bases, and 18 bases lay between the germline ends. In nucleotides, the CDR3 is TGTGCCAGCAGCTTTAAAACGGACAAATCAGTCAATCAGCCCCAGCATTTT. Translated: CASSFKTDKSVNQPQHF.

This sequence joins TRBV6-5 and TRBJ1-4; a possible D gene is TRBD1 (6 bases). This CDR3 is 15 amino acids long. V lost 0 bases to trimming and J lost 8 bases, with 13 bases between them. Per the germline V gene, CDR1 is MNHEY and CDR2 is SVGAGI. The CDR3 bases are TGTGCCAGCAGTTACTCCGGGGGGCCGGGGGAAAAACTGTTTTTT. It specifies CASSYSGGPGEKLFF.

Details on this clone: Additional DNA sequences in this sample encode the identical CDR3. The chain uses TRBV29-1 and TRBJ2-7; D gene ambiguous. The CDR3 consists of 12 residues. Germline V gene data show CDR1 as SQVTM and CDR2 as ANQGSEA. V lost 6 bases, J lost 2 bases, and 11 bases lay in between. The CDR3 sequence is CSVRTPAYEQYF. DNA for the CDR3: TGCAGCGTCAGGACCCCAGCCTACGAGCAGTACTTC.

In its sample, this clone was seen once. The rearrangement uses TRBV28 and TRBJ2-1; 8 nucleotides match TRBD2. V shed 7 bases and J 15 bases; nucleotides not matched to a gene: 8. The CDR3 is 11 amino acids. Looked up from germline, CDR1 is MDHEN and CDR2 is SYDVKM. The CDR3 here is CASTSGTSGFF. The CDR3 nucleotides read TGTGCCAGCACCTCCGGGACTAGTGGGTTCTTC.

Written as DNA, the CDR3 is TGTGCCAGCTCACTCCAGAGGGCTAGCGACGAGCAGTACTTC. Its protein is CASSLQRASDEQYF. This rearrangement joins TRBV18 to TRBJ2-7; a weak D match, TRBD2 (6 bases). The CDR3 spans 14 residues. Germline V CDR1 and CDR2: KGHSH, LQKENI. The V and J ends lost 4 bases and 5 bases respectively, with 15 bases between them.

V is TRBV5-4 and J is TRBJ2-1; 8 bases align to TRBD1. This CDR3 region has 15 residues. With 3 bases clipped from V and 2 bases from J, the junction kept 4 bases outside the gene matches. From germline, CDR1 is SGHNT and CDR2 YYREEE (reference sequence). CDR3 DNA: TGTGCCAGCAGCTCTCAGGGGGCCCCCTACAATGAGCAGTTCTTC. It translates to CASSSQGAPYNEQFF.

The J gene is TRBJ1-4, the V gene TRBV4-1; 7 bases map to TRBD1. Looked up from germline, CDR1 is MGHRA and CDR2 is YSYEKL. The length of the CDR3 is 18 residues. J gave up 0 bases and V 4 bases, and 11 bases lay outside the gene matches. In DNA, the CDR3 is TGCGCCAGCAGCCCAGGGGGAATACCTAGGGCAACTAATGAAAAACTGTTTTTT. Its translation: CASSPGGIPRATNEKLFF.

V is TRBV28 and J is TRBJ2-7, with D perhaps TRBD1 or TRBD2 (5 bases each). Germline CDR1 is MDHEN and CDR2 is SYDVKM. The CDR3 runs 12 residues. V shed 6 bases and J shed 2 bases, with 8 bases lying between them. In DNA form, the CDR3 reads TGTGCCAGCAGGACGGGGCCCTACGAGCAGTACTTC. Its protein product is CASRTGPYEQYF.

The chain recombines TRBV2 with TRBJ1-5; D remains unclear. V was cut by 7 bases and J by 6 bases, with 13 bases left in between. Germline V gene sequence: CDR1 SNHLY, CDR2 FYNNEI. CDR3 length: 13 residues. CDR3 protein: CASIGEVGQPQHF. CDR3 DNA: TGTGCCAGCATCGGGGAGGTGGGTCAGCCCCAGCATTTT.

The chain is built from TRBV7-8 and TRBJ2-5, with D possibly called TRBD1 or TRBD2 (7 bases each). Per germline, CDR1 SGHVS and CDR2 FQNEAQ. V dropped 4 bases and J dropped 1 base, with 25 bases sitting between them. The CDR3 consists of 19 residues. CDR3 DNA: TGTGCCAGCAGCTCAGCCCTGGGGCGAACAGGGGAGGGCCAAGAGACCCAGTACTTC. Amino acids: CASSSALGRTGEGQETQYF. The variable domain in full, with the rest retrieved from reference TRBV7-8 and TRBJ2-5, is GAGVSQSPRYKVAKRGQDVALRCDPISGHVSLFWYQQALGQGPEFLTYFQNEAQLDKSGLPSDRFFAERPEGSVSTLKIQRTQQEDSAVYLCASSSALGRTGEGQETQYFGPGTRLLVL.

The rearrangement links TRBV4-1 to TRBJ1-5; TRBD1 might be the D (5 bases). Trimming took off 2 bases at V and 0 bases at J, with 11 bases between the two ends. Germline CDR1 is MGHRA and CDR2 is YSYEKL. This CDR3 region has 16 residues. CDR3 coding DNA: TGCGCCAGCAGCCAACTGACAGATTATAGCAATCAGCCCCAGCATTTT. Residues: CASSQLTDYSNQPQHF.

The chain employs TRBV27 and TRBJ2-1, with D possibly TRBD2 on 5 matching bases. This CDR3 spans 15 amino acids. Germline CDR1 reads MNHEY; CDR2 reads SMNVEV (reference sequence). Trimming took off 3 bases at V and 0 bases at J, with 9 bases between the two ends. The chain's CDR3 is CASSFRDTSYNEQFF. CDR3 coding DNA: TGTGCCAGCAGTTTTCGGGATACCTCCTACAATGAGCAGTTCTTC.

The chain couples TRBV25-1 to TRBJ1-2; D not resolved. The V and J ends lost 1 base and 6 bases respectively, with 6 bases between them. Germline CDR1 is MGHDK and CDR2 is SYGVNS. CDR3 length: 12 amino acids. CDR3 region: CASSELGDGYTF. The CDR3 coding sequence is TGTGCCAGCAGTGAATTGGGCGATGGCTACACCTTC.

The chain combines TRBV7-9 with TRBJ2-3, with 14 bases lining up with TRBD2. After removal of 5 bases from V and 5 bases from J, the junction contained 9 bases not matched to a gene. This CDR3 has 17 amino acids. CDR1 and CDR2 (germline): SEHNR, FQNEAQ (reference sequence). CDR3 residues: CASSPGTSGSSRDTQYF. CDR3 sequence (DNA): TGTGCCAGCAGCCCAGGGACTAGCGGGAGTTCAAGAGATACGCAGTATTTT.

The gene calls are TRBV7-9 and TRBJ1-1; 8 nucleotides agree with TRBD1. The V segment lost 6 bases and the J segment 1 base; nucleotides outside the gene matches: 7. Germline V CDR1 and CDR2: SEHNR, FQNEAQ (reference sequence). CDR3 size: 15 residues. For the CDR3, the DNA is TGTGCCAGCAGTCGACAGGGGACGGGGAACACTGAAGCTTTCTTT. Its translation is CASSRQGTGNTEAFF.

The chain joins TRBV18 to TRBJ1-1, with D perhaps matching TRBD1 (6 bases). The CDR3 has 15 residues. Looked up from germline, CDR1 is KGHSH and CDR2 is LQKENI. V lost 3 bases, J lost 3 bases, and 14 bases lay in between. In DNA, the CDR3 is TGTGCCAGCTCACCCATTGACTCAGGGGACACTGAAGCTTTCTTT. Protein sequence: CASSPIDSGDTEAFF.